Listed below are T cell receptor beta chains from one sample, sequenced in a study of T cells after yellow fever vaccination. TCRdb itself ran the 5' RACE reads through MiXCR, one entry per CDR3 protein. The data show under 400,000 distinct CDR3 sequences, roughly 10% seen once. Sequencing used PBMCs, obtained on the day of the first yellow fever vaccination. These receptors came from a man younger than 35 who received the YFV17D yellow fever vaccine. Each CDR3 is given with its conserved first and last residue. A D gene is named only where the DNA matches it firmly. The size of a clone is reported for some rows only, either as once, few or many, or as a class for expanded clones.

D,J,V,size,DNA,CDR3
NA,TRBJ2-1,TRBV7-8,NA,TGTGCCAGCACCAGAGGAGATGAGCAGTTCTTC,CASTRGDEQFF
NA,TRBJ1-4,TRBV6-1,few,TGTGCCAGCAGTGAATTAGTGGTCTTTGAAAAACTGTTTTTT,CASSELVVFEKLFF
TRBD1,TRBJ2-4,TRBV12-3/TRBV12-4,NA,TGTGCCAGCAGTATCGGGACAGGGAGAAACATTCAGTACTTC,CASSIGTGRNIQYF
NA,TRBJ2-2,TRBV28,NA,TGTGCCAGCAGTCCCCGACCTCTAGCCCCCGGGGAGCTGTTTTTT,CASSPRPLAPGELFF
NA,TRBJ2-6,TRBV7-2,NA,TGTGCCAGCAGCCTAAATGCCGGGACGAACGGGGCCAACGTCCTGACTTTC,CASSLNAGTNGANVLTF
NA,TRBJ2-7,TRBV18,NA,TGTGCCAGCTCACCGTCCGGGACCCCCTACGAGCAGTACTTC,CASSPSGTPYEQYF
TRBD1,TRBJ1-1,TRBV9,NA,TGTGCCAGCAGCGTAGCGGGACAGGGGTACACTGAAGCTTTCTTT,CASSVAGQGYTEAFF
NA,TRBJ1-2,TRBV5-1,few,TGCGCCAGCAGCTTGTCAGGGCCAAGCGGGGATGGCTACACCTTC,CASSLSGPSGDGYTF
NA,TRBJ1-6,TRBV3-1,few,TGTGCCAGCAGCCAAACCTGGACAGATTCACCCCTCCACTTT,CASSQTWTDSPLHF
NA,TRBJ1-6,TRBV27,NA,TGTGCCAGCAGTCACGGTAATTCACCCCTCCACTTT,CASSHGNSPLHF
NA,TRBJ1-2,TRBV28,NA,TGTGCCAGCAGTTTGCTCGGGCGAAACTATGGCTACACCTTC,CASSLLGRNYGYTF
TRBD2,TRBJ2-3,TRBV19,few,TGTGCCAGTAGTTGGGCTAGCGGGACAGATACGCAGTATTTT,CASSWASGTDTQYF
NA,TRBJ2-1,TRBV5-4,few,TGTGCCAGCAGCTTGCCCCAGGGGTATACGGCTCTCCATGAGCAGTTCTTC,CASSLPQGYTALHEQFF
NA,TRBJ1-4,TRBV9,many,TGTGCCAGCAGCGTACGGCCGGCAACTAATGAAAAACTGTTTTTT,CASSVRPATNEKLFF
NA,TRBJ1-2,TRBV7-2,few,TGTGCCAGCAGCTTAGCTCCCGGAGGGGCTGGGAACTATGGCTACACCTTC,CASSLAPGGAGNYGYTF
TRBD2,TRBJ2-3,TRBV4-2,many,TGTGCCAGCAGCCGGGGGACTAGCGGGGGGACAGATACGCAGTATTTT,CASSRGTSGGTDTQYF
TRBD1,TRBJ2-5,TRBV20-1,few,TGCAGTGCTAGAGATTTGACAGGGCTAGAGACCCAGTACTTC,CSARDLTGLETQYF
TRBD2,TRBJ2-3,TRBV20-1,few,TGCAGTGCCCCTAGCGGGGGCACAGATACGCAGTATTTT,CSAPSGGTDTQYF
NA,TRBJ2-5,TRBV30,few,TGTGCCTGGAGTGTATGGGGGCGGACCGAGACCCAGTACTTC,CAWSVWGRTETQYF
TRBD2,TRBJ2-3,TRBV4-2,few,TGTGCCAGCAGCCAAGGGACTAGCGGGGACACAGATACGCAGTATTTT,CASSQGTSGDTDTQYF
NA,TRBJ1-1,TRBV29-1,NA,TGCAGCGTTGAAGGGACATTCCAAGCTGAAGCTTTCTTT,CSVEGTFQAEAFF
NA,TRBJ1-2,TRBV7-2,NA,TGTGCCAGCGATCCACAATGGGGTGGCTACACCTTC,CASDPQWGGYTF
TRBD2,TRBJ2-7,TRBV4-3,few,TGCGCCAGCAGCCAAGACTGGGGACTAGCGGGATACGAGCAGTACTTC,CASSQDWGLAGYEQYF
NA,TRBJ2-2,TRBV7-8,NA,TGTGCCAGCAGCTTAGGAGCTTACACCGGGGAGCTGTTTTTT,CASSLGAYTGELFF
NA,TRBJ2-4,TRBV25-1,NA,TGTGCCAGCAGTGGGTTTTATGGGGGGGGCCAAGACAAAAACATTCAGTACTTC,CASSGFYGGGQDKNIQYF
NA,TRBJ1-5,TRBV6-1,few,TGTGCCAGCAGTCAGGGACTAGTTGGCAATCAGCCCCAGCATTTT,CASSQGLVGNQPQHF
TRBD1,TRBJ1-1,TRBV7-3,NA,TGTGCCAGCAGCCGGACAGGGAGCACTGAAGCTTTCTTT,CASSRTGSTEAFF
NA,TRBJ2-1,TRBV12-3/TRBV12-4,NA,TGTGCCAGCAGTCCGTCATACGGCTCCTACAATGAGCAGTTCTTC,CASSPSYGSYNEQFF
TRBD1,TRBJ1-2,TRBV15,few,TGTGCCACCAGCAGACTGGGGGACAGAAATGGCTACACCTTC,CATSRLGDRNGYTF
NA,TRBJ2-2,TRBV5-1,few,TGCGCCAGCAGCTTGGACGGGGTTCAGGCCGGGGAGCTGTTTTTT,CASSLDGVQAGELFF
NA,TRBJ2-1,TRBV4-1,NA,TGCGCCAGCAGCCAAGGGATGATTTCGAGGGGCCGCAATGAGCAGTTCTTC,CASSQGMISRGRNEQFF
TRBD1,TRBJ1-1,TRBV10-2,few,TGCGCCAGCAGTGTGGGGACAGCGAACACTGAAGCTTTCTTT,CASSVGTANTEAFF
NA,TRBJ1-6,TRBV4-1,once,TGCGCCAGCAGCCAAGAGGGGGGTTTTTCACCCCTCCACTTT,CASSQEGGFSPLHF
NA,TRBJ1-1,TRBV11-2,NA,TGTGCCAGCAGCTTAGCACGCTCGATAGGCACTGAAGCTTTCTTT,CASSLARSIGTEAFF
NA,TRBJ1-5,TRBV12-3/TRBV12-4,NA,TGTGCCAGCAGTTACAGGGTGGATCAGCCCCAGCATTTT,CASSYRVDQPQHF
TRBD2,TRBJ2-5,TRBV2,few,TGTGCCAGCGCTTCGGGACTAGAAGAGACCCAGTACTTC,CASASGLEETQYF
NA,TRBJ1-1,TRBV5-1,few,TGCGCCAGCAGCACTACGTCCCGGGTGGACACTGAAGCTTTCTTT,CASSTTSRVDTEAFF
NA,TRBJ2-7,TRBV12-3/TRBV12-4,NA,TGTGCCAGCAGTTTGGGGGTCGCGTTTTCCGAGCAGTACTTC,CASSLGVAFSEQYF
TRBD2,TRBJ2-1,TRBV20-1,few,TGCAGTGCCCCTCGGGGGGGCCCTTCAAATGAGCAGTTCTTC,CSAPRGGPSNEQFF
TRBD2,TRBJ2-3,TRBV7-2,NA,TGTGCCAGCAGCTTAGGCCCGGGACTAGCGGAGCCGCAGTATTTT,CASSLGPGLAEPQYF
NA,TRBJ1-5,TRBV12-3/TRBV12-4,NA,TGTGCCAGCAGAGGACAGAGTTATCAGCCCCAGCATTTT,CASRGQSYQPQHF
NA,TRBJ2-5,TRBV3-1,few,TGTGCCAGCAGCCTACCGGGACACTACCAAGAGACCCAGTACTTC,CASSLPGHYQETQYF
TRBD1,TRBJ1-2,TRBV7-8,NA,TGTGCCAGCAGCTCCCGGACAGGGGGAGGCGGCTACACCTTC,CASSSRTGGGGYTF
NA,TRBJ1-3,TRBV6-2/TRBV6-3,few,TGTGCCAGCAGACGGGGGAGCTCTGGAAACACCATATATTTT,CASRRGSSGNTIYF
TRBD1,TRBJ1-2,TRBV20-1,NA,TGCAGTGCTAGAGATTTCGACAGGGCGTATGGCTACACCTTC,CSARDFDRAYGYTF
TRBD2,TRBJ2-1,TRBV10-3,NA,TGTGCCGCCGGGACTAGCGGGGTCAATGAGCAGTTCTTC,CAAGTSGVNEQFF
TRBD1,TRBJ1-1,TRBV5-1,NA,TGCGCCAGCAGCCCCGGACAGGGTGTTCGAGCTTTCTTT,CASSPGQGVRAFF